A single sample gave rise to the 19 T cell receptor beta chains below, sequenced in a study of beta chain features in type 1 diabetes. The isolated RNA, all of it, was reverse transcribed, so expressed TCRB transcripts were what got sequenced. Using immunoSEQ multiplex PCR, the repertoire was profiled, and TCRdb retains in-frame clones only, with some absent. This table has a few hundred thousand clones, about 11% appearing once. Material for sequencing was naive CD4+ T cells from blood. Receptor source: a woman under 40 in good health.

The chain couples TRBV9 to TRBJ2-2, with D possibly TRBD1 on 6 matching bases. The CDR3 consists of 15 residues. Per germline, CDR1 SGDLS and CDR2 YYNGEE. V shed 0 bases and J shed 5 bases, with 11 bases lying between them. The CDR3 DNA reads TGTGCCAGCAGCGTAGGGCAGGGACAAACCGGGGAGCTGTTTTTT. Translation gives CASSVGQGQTGELFF.

In this sample, this clone turned up a few times. Different DNA sequences within this sample yield the same CDR3. The genes are TRBV9 and TRBJ2-7; TRBD1 might be the D (6 bases). This CDR3 has 14 residues. Germline CDR1 and CDR2: SGDLS and YYNGEE. The ends were cut back, 0 bases at V and 2 bases at J, with 9 bases in the middle. This CDR3 is CASSVAPGAYEQYF. CDR3 nucleotide sequence: TGTGCCAGCAGCGTAGCCCCAGGGGCCTACGAGCAGTACTTC.

The J gene is TRBJ2-1, the V gene TRBV2; TRBD2 matches 8 bases. Germline-derived CDR1 and CDR2 are SNHLY and FYNNEI. V lost 5 bases to trimming and J lost 5 bases; unmatched junction nucleotides: 11. The CDR3 length is 16 residues. DNA of the CDR3: TGTGCCAGCAGTTTGGTCCCGGGAGGGATAAACAATGAGCAGTTCTTC. It translates to CASSLVPGGINNEQFF.

The V gene is TRBV19, the J gene TRBJ2-5; possible D gene TRBD1, 5 bases. The V and J ends lost 5 bases and 5 bases respectively, with 12 bases between them. The CDR3 is made up of 13 amino acids. CDR1 and CDR2 from the germline V gene are LNHDA and SQIVND (reference sequence). CDR3 amino acids: CASSSRVFETQYF. The CDR3 region has the DNA TGTGCCAGTAGTTCCAGGGTTTTCGAGACCCAGTACTTC.

This clone was seen more than once but under ten times. The chain joins TRBV28 to TRBJ2-5, with D possibly TRBD2 on 6 matching bases. V dropped 3 bases and J dropped 5 bases, with 13 bases sitting between them. Germline values: CDR1 MDHEN, CDR2 SYDVKM. This CDR3 is built from 14 residues. This CDR3 reads CASSFHMGRETQYF. In nucleotides, the CDR3 is TGTGCCAGCAGTTTCCACATGGGGAGGGAGACCCAGTACTTC.

The V gene is TRBV18, the J gene TRBJ2-4, with 10 positions matching TRBD1. This CDR3 region has 15 residues. The germline V gene encodes CDR1 KGHSH and CDR2 LQKENI. V lost 3 bases and J lost 7; bases outside the gene matches: 6. The CDR3 is CASSPGTGDMNIQYF. The CDR3 nucleotides are TGTGCCAGCTCACCGGGGACAGGGGATATGAACATTCAGTACTTC.

The rearrangement uses TRBV29-1 and TRBJ1-1; no clear D gene. In germline, CDR1 is SQVTM, CDR2 ANQGSEA. This CDR3 contains 14 residues. V was pared by 7 bases and J by 2 bases, with 17 bases between. The CDR3 spells CSASDFRPNTEAFF. CDR3 coding DNA: TGCAGCGCCTCGGACTTTCGACCTAACACTGAAGCTTTCTTT.

The chain couples TRBV7-9 to TRBJ1-5; D not certain. Germline V lookup: CDR1 SEHNR, CDR2 FQNEAQ (reference sequence). CDR3 length: 12 amino acids. The V gene lost 5 bases and the J gene lost 6 bases, with 8 bases spanning the gap. CDR3 in amino acids: CASSRVGQPQHF. The CDR3 DNA reads TGTGCCAGCAGCCGGGTTGGTCAGCCCCAGCATTTT.

V and J are TRBV9 and TRBJ1-3, with D possibly being TRBD1 (5 bases). Trimming cost V 3 bases and J 1 base, with 14 bases left between them. This CDR3 region has 16 residues. The germline CDR1 and CDR2 sequences are SGDLS and YYNGEE. The CDR3 spells CASSAPGLGSGNTIYF. As DNA, the CDR3 is TGTGCCAGCAGCGCCCCAGGGCTCGGTTCTGGAAACACCATATATTTT.

In its sample, this clone was seen a few times. V gene TRBV5-1 combines with J gene TRBJ2-1; perhaps TRBD2 as D (7 bases). Looked up from germline, CDR1 is SGHRS and CDR2 is YFSETQ. The germline V and J ends were trimmed by 4 bases and 5 bases, with 19 bases remaining between them. The CDR3 spans 16 residues. As DNA, the CDR3 is TGCGCCAGCAGCCGACCCCTTAGGGGGGGGGACAATGAGCAGTTCTTC. Its translation is CASSRPLRGGDNEQFF.

CDR3 DNA: TGTGCCTGGAGTGTACTGGGGGGGTCAGGGGCGGGCTACACCTTC. Amino acids: CAWSVLGGSGAGYTF. This chain links TRBV30 with TRBJ1-2; weak D call: TRBD1 (6 bases). The CDR3 contains 15 residues. Germline V gene sequence: CDR1 GTSNPN, CDR2 SVGIG (reference sequence). Trimming shortened V by 0 bases and J by 8 bases, and 19 bases separated the two germline ends.

The CDR3 sequence: CASSYQGAKNIQYF. The CDR3 bases are TGTGCCAGCAGTTACCAGGGAGCCAAAAACATTCAGTACTTC. The gene calls are TRBV6-6 and TRBJ2-4, with a possible D match to TRBD1 (5 bases). Between the trimmed V and J ends, which lost 2 bases and 0 bases, there was a span of 5 bases. This CDR3 has 14 amino acids. Germline V gives CDR1 MNHNY, CDR2 SVGAGI (reference sequence).

The chain combines TRBV9 with TRBJ2-3; TRBD1 matches 10 bases. V lost 2 bases to trimming and J lost 3 bases; unmatched junction nucleotides: 3. The germline V gene has CDR1 SGDLS and CDR2 YYNGEE. This CDR3 has 15 residues. CDR3 coding DNA: TGTGCCAGCAGCGTTATGGGACAGGGGACAGATACGCAGTATTTT. Encoded protein: CASSVMGQGTDTQYF. The variable domain in full, completed from reference TRBV9 and TRBJ2-3, reads DSGVTQTPKHLITATGQRVTLRCSPRSGDLSVYWYQQSLDQGLQFLIQYYNGEERAKGNILERFSAQQFPDLHSELNLSSLELGDSALYFCASSVMGQGTDTQYFGPGTRLTVL.

The table lists this clone with a few counts. V gene TRBV11-2 combines with J gene TRBJ2-3, with 7 nucleotides matching TRBD1. CDR1 and CDR2 (germline): SGHAT, FQNNGV. V lost 7 bases to trimming and J lost 1 base; unmatched junction nucleotides: 2. This CDR3 region has 13 residues. CDR3 residues: CASNTGGTDTQYF. CDR3 nucleotide sequence: TGTGCCAGCAACACAGGGGGCACAGATACGCAGTATTTT.

V gene TRBV10-3 combines with J gene TRBJ2-1; TRBD2 matches at 15 bases. Germline CDR1 ENHRY, CDR2 SYGVKD. The CDR3 is 19 amino acids. V trimming: 4 bases; J trimming: 10 bases; junction bases outside the gene matches: 17. Here the CDR3 reads CAISAQGAGTSGRFEEQFF. The CDR3 DNA sequence: TGTGCCATCAGTGCGCAAGGGGCCGGGACTAGCGGGAGGTTTGAAGAGCAGTTCTTC.

The chain links TRBV19 to TRBJ2-5; 7 bases are a match to TRBD1. Per germline, CDR1 LNHDA and CDR2 SQIVND (reference sequence). Losses at the gene ends were 2 bases for V and 3 bases for J; bases not matched to a gene: 6. The CDR3 is 15 residues long. For the CDR3, the DNA is TGTGCCAGTAGTATATTAGGGACAGCCAAAGAGACCCAGTACTTC. As protein: CASSILGTAKETQYF.

This clone was observed a handful of times. The J gene is TRBJ2-1, the V gene TRBV28, with 9 nucleotides matching TRBD1. V lost 8 bases to trimming and J lost 7 bases; unmatched junction nucleotides: 12. Germline CDR1 reads MDHEN; CDR2 reads SYDVKM. This CDR3 is 15 amino acids long. CDR3 sequence (DNA): TGTGCCAGCTGCCCACAGGGGGCGCAGGGTAATGAGCAGTTCTTC. It codes for CASCPQGAQGNEQFF.

The rearrangement joins TRBV18 to TRBJ2-7; 8 bases are shared with TRBD2. The CDR3 loop spans 16 amino acids. V dropped 0 bases and J dropped 6; count of bases not matched to a gene: 10. The V gene's germline CDR1 is KGHSH and CDR2 LQKENI. DNA of the CDR3: TGTGCCAGCTCACCACCGGTAGCGGGACCGGTGGGCGAGCAGTACTTC. Protein sequence: CASSPPVAGPVGEQYF.

This chain uses TRBV7-6 with TRBJ2-1; D might be TRBD2 (5 bases). The CDR3 has 15 amino acids. Germline CDR1 and CDR2: SGHVS and FNYEAQ. V was clipped by 1 base and J by 4 bases, with 11 bases between them. The chain's CDR3 is CASSLGRELYNEQFF. CDR3 in DNA: TGTGCCAGCAGCTTAGGTCGGGAACTATACAATGAGCAGTTCTTC.